Only a few counts were recorded for the clone carrying this T cell receptor beta chain. Its antigen is still unknown. Preparation of the TCRbeta library involved a method that used unique molecular identifiers. Using its own MiXCR run on the PCR reads, TCRdb lists one record per CDR3 protein. The sample yields roughly 500,000 distinct CDR3 sequences, over 9.5% seen once. These data are taken from a study of T-cell reconstitution after alpha-beta-depleted transplantation in children. Findings of the study overall: Most T-cell counts and diversity one year after the transplant came from T cells that were newly produced.

Germline CDR1 is SQVTM and CDR2 is ANQGSEA. There are 12 residues in the CDR3. With 6 bases removed from V and 13 bases from J, the gap between germline ends came to 21 bases. This clonotype originated in a child aged 2-15 years with inherited bone marrow failure, due to receive a stem cell transplant. This chain connects TRBV29-1 to TRBJ1-2; D unclear. Sequencing was performed on PBMCs, taken before TCRalphabeta/CD19-depleted stem cell transplant. The DNA of the CDR3 is TGCAGCGTCGTCGTCGTGTTCCCCCCTAGCACCTTC. This translates into CSVVVVFPPSTF.